This TCR beta chain was recovered during a study of blood T cell repertoires in COVID-19. Whole-study context: Nucleic acid was either cDNA or gDNA, and it came from T cells, B-cell-depleted T cells, or PBMCs.

The authors' processing: Counts of nucleated cells, estimated from reference gene primer amplification, were obtained. Here immunoSEQ multiplex PCR was the method, and the copy in TCRdb shows in-frame clones only, minus some. V and J calls and clone size are given by that table; D and trimming were obtained from the DNA. Here the sample spans under 450,000 clones, approximately 88% being singletons. The germline CDR1 and CDR2 sequences are SGHRS and YFSETQ. With 0 bases removed from V and 3 bases from J, the gap between germline ends came to 12 bases. There are 15 residues in the CDR3. This clone was seen more than once but under ten times.

The clonotype comes from a woman in her forties or fifties with COVID-19, enrolled during active disease. Sequencing was performed on peripheral blood. The chain carries TRBV5-1 and TRBJ1-1; D is unresolved. CDR3 bases: TGCGCCAGCAGCTTGGACGACGGCAGGTACACTGAAGCTTTCTTT. Residues: CASSLDDGRYTEAFF.